This is a list of T cell receptor beta chains from one sample in a study of spatial heterogeneity in lung cancer. TCRdb passed the 5' RACE reads through MiXCR, listing each CDR3 protein once. The data show about 38,000 distinct CDR3 sequences, 6.5% to 9% seen once. Material: PBMCs, obtained at surgery. These receptors all come from a male donor with early-stage non-small cell lung cancer. CDR3s include the opening cysteine and the closing phenylalanine or tryptophan. Fields, in order: J gene, clone size, V gene, D gene, CDR3 DNA, CDR3 protein. The D gene is left open where the match is weak. Only some rows state a clone size, as once, few, many or a class for expanded clones.

J gene: TRBJ1-1; clone size: few; V gene: TRBV21-1; D gene: -; CDR3 DNA: TGTGCCAGCAGCAAAGAGGGTAAGGACAGTTGGAACACTGAAGCTTTCTTT; CDR3 protein: CASSKEGKDSWNTEAFF
J gene: TRBJ1-5; clone size: many; V gene: TRBV29-1; D gene: -; CDR3 DNA: TGCAGCGTTGTCGACCAACCCAATCAGCCCCAGCATTTT; CDR3 protein: CSVVDQPNQPQHF
J gene: TRBJ2-2; clone size: many; V gene: TRBV7-2; D gene: TRBD2; CDR3 DNA: TGTGCCAGCAGCTTCCATAGCGGGGGGAACACCGGGGAGCTGTTTTTT; CDR3 protein: CASSFHSGGNTGELFF
J gene: TRBJ1-4; clone size: many; V gene: TRBV5-6; D gene: -; CDR3 DNA: TGTGCCAGCAGCCCGCCGGGCATTAATGAAAAACTGTTTTTT; CDR3 protein: CASSPPGINEKLFF
J gene: TRBJ1-6; clone size: many; V gene: TRBV7-8; D gene: TRBD1; CDR3 DNA: TGTGCCAGCAGCTTACAGGGTGTGCAGGGGGCGGTCCTCCACTTT; CDR3 protein: CASSLQGVQGAVLHF
J gene: TRBJ2-3; clone size: many; V gene: TRBV10-3; D gene: -; CDR3 DNA: TGTGCGACCGCCGGGCGACTAAGCACAGATACGCAGTATTTT; CDR3 protein: CATAGRLSTDTQYF
J gene: TRBJ2-7; clone size: many; V gene: TRBV7-9; D gene: -; CDR3 DNA: TGTGCCAGCAGCTTAGCGGGGTCAGGGGTCCACGAGCAGTACTTC; CDR3 protein: CASSLAGSGVHEQYF
J gene: TRBJ1-5; clone size: few; V gene: TRBV10-3; D gene: -; CDR3 DNA: TGTGCCATCAGTAACTCTAATAGCAATCAGCCCCAGCATTTT; CDR3 protein: CAISNSNSNQPQHF
J gene: TRBJ2-6; clone size: many; V gene: TRBV7-2; D gene: -; CDR3 DNA: TGTGCCAGCAGCTTTAGGAGACCCTCAAGGAGCTCTGGGGCCAACGTCCTGACTTTC; CDR3 protein: CASSFRRPSRSSGANVLTF
J gene: TRBJ1-1; clone size: few; V gene: TRBV29-1; D gene: TRBD1; CDR3 DNA: TGCAGCGTTCAGGGGGTTATGAACACTGAAGCTTTCTTT; CDR3 protein: CSVQGVMNTEAFF
J gene: TRBJ2-3; clone size: few; V gene: TRBV9; D gene: -; CDR3 DNA: TGTGCCAGCAGCGTAGGGAACACAGATACGCAGTATTTT; CDR3 protein: CASSVGNTDTQYF
J gene: TRBJ1-4; clone size: many; V gene: TRBV12-3/TRBV12-4; D gene: TRBD1; CDR3 DNA: TGTGCCAGCAGACCCCAGACAGGGATTGAAAAACTGTTTTTT; CDR3 protein: CASRPQTGIEKLFF
J gene: TRBJ1-6; clone size: -; V gene: TRBV27; D gene: -; CDR3 DNA: TGTGCCAGCAGTTCTCATGGGGGAGGGGATAATTCACCCCTCCACTTT; CDR3 protein: CASSSHGGGDNSPLHF
J gene: TRBJ2-4; clone size: -; V gene: TRBV15; D gene: -; CDR3 DNA: TGTGCCACCAGCTTGGGGTTAGCCAAAAACATTCAGTACTTC; CDR3 protein: CATSLGLAKNIQYF
J gene: TRBJ2-3; clone size: many; V gene: TRBV4-3; D gene: -; CDR3 DNA: TGCGCCAGCAGCCAAGATAGGAGCGGCGTGGCGCAGTATTTT; CDR3 protein: CASSQDRSGVAQYF
J gene: TRBJ2-1; clone size: many; V gene: TRBV24-1; D gene: -; CDR3 DNA: TGTGCCACCAGTGATCCACAGGGCCCCAATGAGCAGTTCTTC; CDR3 protein: CATSDPQGPNEQFF
J gene: TRBJ1-2; clone size: many; V gene: TRBV12-3/TRBV12-4; D gene: TRBD1; CDR3 DNA: TGTGCCAGCAACCCGGACAGGGGTGGCTACACCTTC; CDR3 protein: CASNPDRGGYTF
J gene: TRBJ1-6; clone size: many; V gene: TRBV2; D gene: -; CDR3 DNA: TGTGCCAGCTCTTACGATCGGGATTCACCCCTCCACTTT; CDR3 protein: CASSYDRDSPLHF
J gene: TRBJ2-2; clone size: few; V gene: TRBV12-3/TRBV12-4; D gene: -; CDR3 DNA: TGTGCCAGCAGGTCGCAGGGGGAGCTGTTTTTT; CDR3 protein: CASRSQGELFF
J gene: TRBJ1-1; clone size: -; V gene: TRBV11-2; D gene: -; CDR3 DNA: TGTGCCAGCAGCTTAGTAGAGGGAAGTGAAGCTTTCTTT; CDR3 protein: CASSLVEGSEAFF
J gene: TRBJ1-5; clone size: many; V gene: TRBV6-6; D gene: -; CDR3 DNA: TGTGCCAGCAGTTACTCGGGGGGGCTTCAGCCCCAGCATTTT; CDR3 protein: CASSYSGGLQPQHF
J gene: TRBJ2-2; clone size: few; V gene: TRBV9; D gene: TRBD1; CDR3 DNA: TGTGCCAGCAGCGCAAGGCAGGGGGCTATATCAGGGACCGGGGAGCTGTTTTTT; CDR3 protein: CASSARQGAISGTGELFF
J gene: TRBJ2-2; clone size: many; V gene: TRBV12-3/TRBV12-4; D gene: -; CDR3 DNA: TGTGCCAGCAGTTTCCGGGAAAACACCGGGGAGCTGTTTTTT; CDR3 protein: CASSFRENTGELFF
J gene: TRBJ1-1; clone size: few; V gene: TRBV7-3; D gene: TRBD1; CDR3 DNA: TGTGCCAGCAGCGTAGAACAGGGGATGGAGACTGAAGCTTTCTTT; CDR3 protein: CASSVEQGMETEAFF
J gene: TRBJ1-5; clone size: -; V gene: TRBV12-3/TRBV12-4; D gene: -; CDR3 DNA: TGTGCCAGCAGTTTCGAAAGCGTCGATCAGCCCCAGCATTTT; CDR3 protein: CASSFESVDQPQHF
J gene: TRBJ1-4; clone size: many; V gene: TRBV7-9; D gene: -; CDR3 DNA: TGTGCCAGCAGCTTCGGGGGCAGAATAAATGAAAAACTGTTTTTT; CDR3 protein: CASSFGGRINEKLFF
J gene: TRBJ2-7; clone size: few; V gene: TRBV4-1; D gene: -; CDR3 DNA: TGCGCCAGCAGCCAAGATGGACAGATTGCGCGCGAGCAGTACTTC; CDR3 protein: CASSQDGQIAREQYF
J gene: TRBJ1-1; clone size: many; V gene: TRBV19; D gene: -; CDR3 DNA: TGTGCCAGTAGTATATCGGGGAACACTGAAGCTTTCTTT; CDR3 protein: CASSISGNTEAFF
J gene: TRBJ2-7; clone size: -; V gene: TRBV5-1; D gene: -; CDR3 DNA: TGCGCCAGCAGCTTGGCCGTGGCGACCTACGAGCAGTACTTC; CDR3 protein: CASSLAVATYEQYF
J gene: TRBJ2-3; clone size: many; V gene: TRBV12-3/TRBV12-4; D gene: TRBD1; CDR3 DNA: TGTGCCAGCAGTTCGACAGGGGCTCAACTAGCCTCTATGTCAGATACGCAGTATTTT; CDR3 protein: CASSSTGAQLASMSDTQYF
J gene: TRBJ1-6; clone size: many; V gene: TRBV14; D gene: -; CDR3 DNA: TGTGCCAGCAGCCAATCTGAACGGACTAATTCACCCCTCCACTTT; CDR3 protein: CASSQSERTNSPLHF
J gene: TRBJ1-1; clone size: many; V gene: TRBV30; D gene: TRBD1; CDR3 DNA: TGTGCCTGGAGCCGACAGGGCGGCACTGAAGCTTTCTTT; CDR3 protein: CAWSRQGGTEAFF
J gene: TRBJ2-7; clone size: many; V gene: TRBV4-2; D gene: TRBD2; CDR3 DNA: TGTGCCAGCAGCCCGGGGGGTACAGAGACCGAGCAGTACTTC; CDR3 protein: CASSPGGTETEQYF
J gene: TRBJ2-1; clone size: many; V gene: TRBV7-9; D gene: -; CDR3 DNA: TGTGCCAGCAGCTTAGCGGGGACCTACAATGAGCAGTTCTTC; CDR3 protein: CASSLAGTYNEQFF
J gene: TRBJ2-1; clone size: many; V gene: TRBV6-2/TRBV6-3; D gene: -; CDR3 DNA: TGTGCCAGCAGTTACGGTCCGGGGCCCTACAATGAGCAGTTCTTC; CDR3 protein: CASSYGPGPYNEQFF
J gene: TRBJ2-3; clone size: -; V gene: TRBV24-1; D gene: -; CDR3 DNA: TGTGCCACCAGTGATGACGGGAGAGAGGGAGATACGCAGTATTTT; CDR3 protein: CATSDDGREGDTQYF
J gene: TRBJ2-3; clone size: many; V gene: TRBV7-6; D gene: -; CDR3 DNA: TGTGCCAGCAGCGCAGGGTTTTCGCAGTATTTT; CDR3 protein: CASSAGFSQYF
J gene: TRBJ1-2; clone size: few; V gene: TRBV20-1; D gene: TRBD1; CDR3 DNA: TGCAGTGCCTACGGACAGGGTCACTATGGCTACACCTTC; CDR3 protein: CSAYGQGHYGYTF
J gene: TRBJ2-1; clone size: -; V gene: TRBV4-3; D gene: -; CDR3 DNA: TGCGCCAGCAGCCAAGACAGGGTTAGTGACAATGAGCAGTTCTTC; CDR3 protein: CASSQDRVSDNEQFF
J gene: TRBJ2-2; clone size: few; V gene: TRBV12-3/TRBV12-4; D gene: -; CDR3 DNA: TGTGCCAGCGGCGGCGGGACCGGGGAGCTGTTTTTT; CDR3 protein: CASGGGTGELFF